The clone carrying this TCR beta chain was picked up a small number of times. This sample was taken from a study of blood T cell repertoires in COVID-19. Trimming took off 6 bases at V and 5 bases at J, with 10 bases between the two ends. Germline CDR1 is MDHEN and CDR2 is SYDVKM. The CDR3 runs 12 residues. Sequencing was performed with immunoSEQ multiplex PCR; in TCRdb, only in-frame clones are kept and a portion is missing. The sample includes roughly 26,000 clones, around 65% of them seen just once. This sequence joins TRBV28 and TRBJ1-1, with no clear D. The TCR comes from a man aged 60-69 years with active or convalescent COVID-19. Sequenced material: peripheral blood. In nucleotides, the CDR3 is TGTGCCAGCAGCGGCAGGCATACTGAAGCTTTCTTT. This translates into CASSGRHTEAFF.